The 8 T cell receptor beta chains reported below all come from one sample, sequenced in a study of post-analysis software for immune sequencing data. TCR beta libraries were prepared from cDNA with unique molecular identifiers. MiXCR, run by TCRdb on the PCR reads, gives a single entry per CDR3 protein. The sample contains hundreds of thousands of distinct CDR3 sequences, roughly 30% of which appear only once. No antigens are known for them. Findings and limits, study-wide: With TRBV5-6, TRBV5-1 and TRBV20-1 included, about five TRBV segments were more frequent in patients than in controls.

The sequenced material came from blood. The receptor set was obtained from a girl between 10 and 17 years old with multiple sclerosis.

This chain uses TRBV15 with TRBJ2-2; 7 nucleotides match TRBD1. Losses at the gene ends were 0 bases for V and 0 bases for J; bases not matched to a gene: 10. The germline gives CDR1 LNHNV, CDR2 YYDKDF (reference sequence). This CDR3 is built from 19 residues. The CDR3 sequence: CATSREGTGAATNTGELFF. For the CDR3, the DNA is TGTGCCACCAGCAGAGAGGGAACAGGGGCGGCCACGAACACCGGGGAGCTGTTTTTT.

This chain links TRBV7-9 with TRBJ2-3, with D unresolved. Germline values: CDR1 SEHNR, CDR2 FQNEAQ (reference sequence). The CDR3 runs 14 residues. Trimming shortened V by 6 bases and J by 0 bases, and 10 bases separated the two germline ends. The CDR3 loop is CASSGPFSTDTQYF. DNA for the CDR3: TGTGCCAGCAGTGGGCCGTTTAGCACAGATACGCAGTATTTT.

V usage is TRBV5-6 and J usage is TRBJ2-7, with D perhaps matching TRBD1 or TRBD2 (6 bases each). Germline lookup yields CDR1 SGHDT and CDR2 YYEEEE. The CDR3 loop spans 16 amino acids. V lost 0 bases and J 2 bases, leaving 15 bases between the germline ends. CDR3 DNA: TGTGCCAGCAGCTTGGTCGGGGGACAACCCCCCTACGAGCAGTACTTC. This sequence encodes CASSLVGGQPPYEQYF.

The rearrangement joins TRBV6-6 to TRBJ2-2; D unresolved. CDR3 length equals 12 residues. Germline V gene sequence: CDR1 MNHNY, CDR2 SVGAGI (reference sequence). V lost 4 bases and J 8 bases, leaving 8 bases between the germline ends. The CDR3 bases are TGTGCCAGCAGTTTCAGCGTGGGGGAGCTGTTTTTT. Protein product: CASSFSVGELFF.

The chain is built from TRBV6-6 and TRBJ1-4, with TRBD1 identical over 7 bases. Germline V gene lookup returns CDR1 MNHNY and CDR2 SVGAGI (reference sequence). This CDR3 has 16 amino acids. Trimming took 6 bases from V and 4 from J; bases not matched to a gene: 11. This chain's CDR3 is CASRGDRATINEKLFF. The DNA of the CDR3 is TGTGCCAGCAGAGGCGACAGGGCTACTATTAATGAAAAACTGTTTTTT.

This clonotype was seen a few times. V usage is TRBV5-1 and J usage is TRBJ2-1, with D perhaps TRBD1 (5 bases). Germline V gene lookup returns CDR1 SGHRS and CDR2 YFSETQ. The CDR3 is made up of 12 amino acids. V dropped 7 bases and J dropped 6 bases, with 11 bases sitting between them. The CDR3 sequence: CASSIQGNEQFF. The CDR3 nucleotides are TGCGCCAGCTCGATTCAGGGCAATGAGCAGTTCTTC.

In its sample, this clonotype was seen a few times. This chain uses TRBV20-1 with TRBJ2-3, with D perhaps assigned TRBD1 or TRBD2 (5 bases each). The CDR3 loop spans 13 amino acids. Germline lookup yields CDR1 DFQATT and CDR2 SNEGSKA (reference sequence). The CDR3 is CRGIWGSADTQYF. CDR3 sequence (DNA): TGCAGAGGGATATGGGGGAGCGCAGATACGCAGTATTTT.

In this sample, this clonotype turned up many times. The chain combines TRBV5-1 with TRBJ2-6; no firm D call. V was shortened by 0 bases and J by 2 bases, with 6 bases between the two germline ends. CDR1 is SGHRS, CDR2 YFSETQ, per germline. CDR3 length equals 15 residues. The CDR3 coding sequence is TGCGCCAGCAGCTTGGAGGGTCCTGGGGCCAACGTCCTGACTTTC. Its protein product is CASSLEGPGANVLTF.